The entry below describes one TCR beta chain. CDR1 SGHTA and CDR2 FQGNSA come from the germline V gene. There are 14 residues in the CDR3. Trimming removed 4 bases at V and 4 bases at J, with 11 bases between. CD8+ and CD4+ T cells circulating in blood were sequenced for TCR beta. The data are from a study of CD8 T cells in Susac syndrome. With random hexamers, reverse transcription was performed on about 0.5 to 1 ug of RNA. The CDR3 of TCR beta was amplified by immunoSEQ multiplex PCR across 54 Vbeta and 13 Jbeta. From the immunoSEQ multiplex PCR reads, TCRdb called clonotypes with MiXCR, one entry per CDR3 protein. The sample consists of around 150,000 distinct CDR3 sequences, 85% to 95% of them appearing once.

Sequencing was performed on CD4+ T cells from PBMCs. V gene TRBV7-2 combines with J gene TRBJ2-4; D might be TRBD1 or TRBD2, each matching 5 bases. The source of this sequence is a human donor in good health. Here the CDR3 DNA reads TGTGCCAGCAGCTCGCCGGGGCAGAAAAACATTCAGTACTTC. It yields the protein CASSSPGQKNIQYF.